These T cell receptor beta chains were read from a single sample in a study of beta chain features in type 1 diabetes. Assay: immunoSEQ multiplex PCR; the TCRdb copy retains only in-frame clones and omits some. The sample consists of about 110,000 clones, around 40% of them appearing once. The specimen was stem cell memory CD4+ T cells from blood. These receptor sequences come from a young woman in good health. The CDR3 runs from the conserved cysteine through the conserved F or W. Fields, in order: D gene, clone size, J gene, V gene, CDR3 protein, CDR3 DNA. The D gene is left open where the match is weak. Not all rows give a size; the values are once, few, many and, for expanded clones, a class.

TRBD1 | . | TRBJ2-1 | TRBV15 | CATSRVYRGSSPHPYNEQFF | TGTGCCACCAGCAGAGTATACAGGGGGAGTAGCCCGCACCCCTACAATGAGCAGTTCTTC
. | . | TRBJ2-7 | TRBV5-1 | CASSSREASYEQYF | TGCGCCAGCAGCTCCAGGGAGGCCTCCTACGAGCAGTACTTC
TRBD2 | . | TRBJ2-1 | TRBV7-2 | CASSLVRGWAGVQDEQFF | TGTGCCAGCAGCTTAGTTCGTGGGTGGGCGGGAGTGCAAGATGAGCAGTTCTTC
TRBD1 | . | TRBJ2-5 | TRBV19 | CASIPGRSQGAQYF | TGTGCCAGTATCCCGGGACGGTCCCAGGGGGCCCAGTACTTC
. | . | TRBJ2-2 | TRBV28 | CASYRNTGELFF | TGTGCCAGCTACAGGAACACCGGGGAGCTGTTTTTT
. | . | TRBJ1-5 | TRBV27 | CASSLGLFSNQPQHF | TGTGCCAGCAGTTTAGGACTGTTTAGCAATCAGCCCCAGCATTTT
TRBD1 | once | TRBJ1-1 | TRBV6-6 | CASSHYWTGRNTEAFF | TGTGCCAGCAGTCACTATTGGACAGGGAGGAACACTGAAGCTTTCTTT
. | few | TRBJ2-3 | TRBV5-4 | CASSRGGSTDTQYF | TGTGCCAGCAGCAGGGGGGGAAGCACAGATACGCAGTATTTT
TRBD1 | . | TRBJ1-5 | TRBV28 | CASSGRQGRNQPQHF | TGTGCCAGCAGTGGGCGACAGGGGCGGAATCAGCCCCAGCATTTT
. | . | TRBJ1-3 | TRBV5-1 | CASSLGPSGNTIYF | TGCGCCAGCAGCTTGGGGCCCTCTGGAAACACCATATATTTT